A single sample is the source of the 19 T cell receptor beta chains below, sequenced in a study of blood T cell repertoires in COVID-19 (TCRdb year 2020). Receptors were amplified or captured by the immunoSEQ multiplex PCR assay. TCRdb holds this immuneACCESS table with in-frame rearrangements only. Some clones are missing; in checked studies, unresolved V genes explain under half, and the rest has no known cause. This sample is represented by about 270,000 clones; around 90% of them were singletons. The top ten clones comprise roughly 2.8% of the sample. The material sequenced was PBMCs or T cells enriched from blood (not recorded which). The receptor source for this set is a man aged 35-49 years who had been exposed to COVID-19.

The chain links TRBV9 to TRBJ2-2, with 8 bases lining up with TRBD2. The J segment lost 5 bases and the V segment lost 0 bases, leaving 9 bases of the junction unmatched. This CDR3 is 17 amino acids long. Looked up from germline, CDR1 is SGDLS and CDR2 is YYNGEE. The CDR3 is CASSVGGSGSKTGELFF. Written as DNA, the CDR3 is TGTGCCAGCAGCGTAGGTGGGAGCGGGAGTAAGACCGGGGAGCTGTTTTTT.

The rearrangement uses TRBV2 and TRBJ2-3; 9 bases map to TRBD2. V dropped 8 bases and J dropped 5; count of bases not matched to a gene: 8. The CDR3 loop spans 14 amino acids. Germline CDR1 and CDR2: SNHLY and FYNNEI. CDR3 region: CASSSGMTEDTQYF. The CDR3 DNA sequence: TGTGCCAGCTCTAGCGGGATGACCGAAGATACGCAGTATTTT.

The rearrangement uses TRBV30 and TRBJ2-7, with D possibly TRBD2 on 6 matching bases. V was cut by 1 base and J by 2 bases, with 6 bases left in between. This CDR3 is built from 12 residues. In germline, CDR1 is GTSNPN, CDR2 SVGIG (reference sequence). CDR3 sequence (DNA): TGTGCCTGGAGTGGCGGGGCCTACGAGCAGTACTTC. Translation gives CAWSGGAYEQYF.

The J gene is TRBJ2-3, the V gene TRBV12-5; 11 bases agree with TRBD2. With 6 bases clipped from V and 2 bases from J, the junction kept 7 bases outside the gene matches. CDR1 is LGHNT, CDR2 FRNRAP, per germline. The CDR3 is made up of 16 amino acids. CDR3 in DNA: TGTGCTAGTGGCTCCCCGACTAGCGGGGCCACAGATACGCAGTATTTT. This encodes CASGSPTSGATDTQYF.

The chain combines TRBV10-3 with TRBJ2-5, with 9 bases fitting TRBD2. V lost 0 bases to trimming and J lost 5 bases; unmatched junction nucleotides: 7. Germline V gene lookup returns CDR1 ENHRY and CDR2 SYGVKD. The CDR3 loop spans 16 amino acids. The CDR3 region has the DNA TGTGCCATCAGTGAGTCCGGTAGCGGGAGACGGGAGACCCAGTACTTC. Amino acids: CAISESGSGRRETQYF.

The gene calls are TRBV28 and TRBJ2-7; 7 positions match TRBD2. This CDR3 comprises 15 residues. The germline CDR1 and CDR2 sequences are MDHEN and SYDVKM. V lost 5 bases, J lost 0 bases, and 7 bases stayed unmatched. The CDR3 is CASSLGRVLSYEQYF. The CDR3 nucleotides are TGTGCCAGCAGTCTGGGGAGGGTCCTCTCCTACGAGCAGTACTTC.

CDR3 sequence: CASSLDNYEQYF. The DNA for the CDR3 is TGCGCCAGCAGCTTGGACAACTACGAGCAGTACTTC. This chain joins TRBV5-1 and TRBJ2-7; no clear D. CDR1 SGHRS and CDR2 YFSETQ come from the germline V gene. This CDR3 region has 12 residues. V gave up 0 bases and J gave up 3 bases, with 4 bases separating them.

The V and J genes are TRBV6-4 and TRBJ2-2; D is perhaps TRBD2 (6 bases). This CDR3 has 18 residues. V lost 4 bases, J lost 1 base, and 19 bases lay in between. Per germline, CDR1 MRHNA and CDR2 SNTAGT. CDR3 sequence (DNA): TGTGCCAGCAGTGCCCATCCTCCGGGACTGGAGAACACCGGGGAGCTGTTTTTT. Translated: CASSAHPPGLENTGELFF.

This clone was seen a single time. The genes are TRBV19 and TRBJ1-2, with D perhaps matching TRBD1 (5 bases). The CDR3 spans 15 residues. V was trimmed by 1 base and J by 2 bases, leaving 11 bases between them. Germline lookup yields CDR1 LNHDA and CDR2 SQIVND (reference sequence). The CDR3 DNA follows: TGTGCCAGTAGTATAGTTGGACATAACAACTATGGCTACACCTTC. The encoded protein is CASSIVGHNNYGYTF.

V usage is TRBV18 and J usage is TRBJ1-1, with D uncertain. This CDR3 is built from 17 residues. V shed 1 base and J shed 3 bases, with 18 bases lying between them. Per the germline V gene, CDR1 is KGHSH and CDR2 is LQKENI. The CDR3 region has the DNA TGTGCCAGCTCACCACTTTCTTTGGAGGGTGAGCACACTGAAGCTTTCTTT. This sequence encodes CASSPLSLEGEHTEAFF.

V is TRBV2 and J is TRBJ1-5, with D uncertain. Germline V gene lookup returns CDR1 SNHLY and CDR2 FYNNEI. V lost 6 bases and J lost 7, with 13 bases in between. This CDR3 spans 13 amino acids. CDR3 in amino acids: CASRSGGRQPQHF. The CDR3 DNA is TGTGCCAGCAGAAGCGGCGGCCGGCAGCCCCAGCATTTT.

This clone was detected only once. The chain recombines TRBV20-1 with TRBJ1-1, with TRBD1 as a possible D gene (6 bases). Germline V gene lookup returns CDR1 DFQATT and CDR2 SNEGSKA (reference sequence). CDR3 length equals 11 residues. The CDR3 DNA follows: TGCAATATACAGGGCTACACTGAAGCTTTCTTT. It yields the protein CNIQGYTEAFF.

This clone appeared once. The J gene is TRBJ2-1, the V gene TRBV19, with TRBD2 matching over 9 bases. This CDR3 comprises 15 residues. From germline, CDR1 is LNHDA and CDR2 SQIVND (reference sequence). Unmatched junction bases numbered 5, after V lost 3 bases and J lost 5 bases. CDR3: CASSIWVAGDNEQFF. The CDR3 DNA reads TGTGCCAGTAGTATCTGGGTAGCGGGAGACAATGAGCAGTTCTTC.

About this clone: Within the sample, other DNA sequences also encode this same CDR3. This rearrangement joins TRBV7-2 to TRBJ2-7, with 10 nucleotides matching TRBD2. Germline V gives CDR1 SGHTA, CDR2 FQGNSA. This CDR3 contains 14 residues. The J segment lost 2 bases and the V segment lost 6 bases, leaving 4 bases of the junction unmatched. The CDR3 sequence: CASSLTSGTYEQYF. The CDR3, as DNA: TGTGCCAGCAGTTTAACTAGCGGGACCTACGAGCAGTACTTC.

The gene calls are TRBV28 and TRBJ2-3; 7 bases align to TRBD2. This CDR3 is built from 14 residues. The J segment lost 0 bases and the V segment lost 7 bases, leaving 4 bases of the junction unmatched. CDR1 is MDHEN and CDR2 is SYDVKM in the germline V gene. The chain's CDR3 is CASNLGGSTDTQYF. DNA of the CDR3: TGTGCCAGCAACCTGGGGGGGAGCACAGATACGCAGTATTTT. Looking up the rest from reference TRBV28 and TRBJ2-3 gives the full variable domain: DVKVTQSSRYLVKRTGEKVFLECVQDMDHENMFWYRQDPGLGLRLIYFSYDVKMKEKGDIPEGYSVSREKKERFSLILESASTNQTSMYLCASNLGGSTDTQYFGPGTRLTVL.

This clone was detected once. The rearrangement links TRBV2 to TRBJ1-5, with 8 bases that match TRBD1. This CDR3 region has 15 residues. V lost 6 bases to trimming and J lost 2 bases; unmatched junction nucleotides: 6. The V gene's germline CDR1 is SNHLY and CDR2 FYNNEI. DNA for the CDR3: TGTGCCAGCAGCGAGACAGGGGTACGCAATCAGCCCCAGCATTTT. Residues: CASSETGVRNQPQHF.

The chain employs TRBV3-1 (or the pseudogene TRBV3-2) and TRBJ2-5; TRBD2 matches 12 bases. The CDR3 sequence is 15 residues long. CDR1 and CDR2 from the germline V gene are LGHDT and YNNKEL (reference sequence). Germline trimming cut 8 bases from V and 5 bases from J; bases unmatched to any gene: 9. The CDR3, as DNA: TGTGCCAGCGGACGGACTAGCGGGAAGTGGGAGACCCAGTACTTC. It is translated as CASGRTSGKWETQYF.

The genes are TRBV18 and TRBJ1-1; no firm D call. V lost 1 base and J 2 bases, leaving 11 bases between the germline ends. Per germline, CDR1 KGHSH and CDR2 LQKENI. The CDR3 is 15 residues long. The CDR3 sequence is CASSPQSASNTEAFF. As DNA, the CDR3 is TGTGCCAGCTCACCACAGAGCGCCAGTAACACTGAAGCTTTCTTT.

The V and J genes are TRBV3-1 (or the pseudogene TRBV3-2) and TRBJ2-4, with D hard to call. V gave up 5 bases and J gave up 4 bases, with 15 bases separating them. CDR3 length equals 15 residues. In germline, CDR1 is LGHDT, CDR2 YNNKEL (reference sequence). The CDR3 reads CASSDTLQRKNIQYF. CDR3 in DNA: TGTGCCAGCAGCGACACATTGCAAAGAAAAAACATTCAGTACTTC.